This T cell receptor (beta chain) was captured by sequencing in a study of blood T cell repertoires in COVID-19. About the research overall: Sources were T cells, B-cell-depleted T cells, or PBMCs; the material itself was cDNA or gDNA.

TCRdb's table, derived via immunoSEQ multiplex PCR, lists solely in-frame clones and lacks some. The repertoire holds fewer than 350,000 clones, with roughly nine tenths as singletons. The CDR3 runs to 16 residues. J gave up 0 bases and V 5 bases, and 7 bases lay outside the gene matches. Germline V gene lookup returns CDR1 SGHTA and CDR2 FQGNSA. Sequencing was performed on PBMCs or T cells enriched from blood (not recorded which). The chain recombines TRBV7-2 with TRBJ1-3; 7 positions match TRBD1. The sequence was collected from a man in his sixties who had recovered from COVID-19. The CDR3 region is CASSPWDSSSGNTIYF. The CDR3 DNA reads TGTGCCAGCAGCCCCTGGGACAGCTCCTCTGGAAACACCATATATTTT.